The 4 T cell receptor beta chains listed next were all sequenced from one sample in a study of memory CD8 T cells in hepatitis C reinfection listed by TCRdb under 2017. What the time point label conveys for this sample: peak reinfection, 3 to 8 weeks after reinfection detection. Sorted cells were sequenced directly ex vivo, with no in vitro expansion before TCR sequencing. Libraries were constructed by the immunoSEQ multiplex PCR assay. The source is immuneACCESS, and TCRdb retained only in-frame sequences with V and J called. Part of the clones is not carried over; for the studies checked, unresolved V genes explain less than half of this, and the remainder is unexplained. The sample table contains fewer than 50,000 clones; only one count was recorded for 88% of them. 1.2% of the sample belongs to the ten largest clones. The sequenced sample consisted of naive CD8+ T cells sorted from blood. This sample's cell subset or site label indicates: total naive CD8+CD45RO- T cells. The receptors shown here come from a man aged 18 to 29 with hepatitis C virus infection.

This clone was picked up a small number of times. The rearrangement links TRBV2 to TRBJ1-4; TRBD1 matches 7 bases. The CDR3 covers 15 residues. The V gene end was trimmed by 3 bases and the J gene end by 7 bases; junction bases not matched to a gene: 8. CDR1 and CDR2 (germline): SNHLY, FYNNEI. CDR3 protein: CASSETGMEGEKLFF. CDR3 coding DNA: TGTGCCAGCAGTGAGACAGGGATGGAGGGTGAAAAACTGTTTTTT.

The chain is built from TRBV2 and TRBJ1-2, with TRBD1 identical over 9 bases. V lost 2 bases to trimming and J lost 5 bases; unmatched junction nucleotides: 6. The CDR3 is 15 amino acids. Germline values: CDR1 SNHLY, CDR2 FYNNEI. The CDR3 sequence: CASSEMGQGGYGYTF. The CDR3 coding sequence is TGTGCCAGCAGTGAAATGGGACAGGGAGGGTATGGCTACACCTTC.

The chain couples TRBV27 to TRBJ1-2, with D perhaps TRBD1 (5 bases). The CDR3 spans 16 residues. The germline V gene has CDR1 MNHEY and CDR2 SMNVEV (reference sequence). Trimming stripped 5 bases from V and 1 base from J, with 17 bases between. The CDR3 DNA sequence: TGTGCCAGCAGTAGCCTGGCGGGGGGGGGTAACTATGGCTACACCTTC. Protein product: CASSSLAGGGNYGYTF.

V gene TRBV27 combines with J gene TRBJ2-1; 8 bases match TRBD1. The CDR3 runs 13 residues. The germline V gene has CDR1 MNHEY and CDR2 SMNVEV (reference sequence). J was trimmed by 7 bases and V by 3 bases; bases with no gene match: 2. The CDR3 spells CASSLDRANEQFF. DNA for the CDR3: TGTGCCAGCAGTTTGGACAGGGCGAATGAGCAGTTCTTC.